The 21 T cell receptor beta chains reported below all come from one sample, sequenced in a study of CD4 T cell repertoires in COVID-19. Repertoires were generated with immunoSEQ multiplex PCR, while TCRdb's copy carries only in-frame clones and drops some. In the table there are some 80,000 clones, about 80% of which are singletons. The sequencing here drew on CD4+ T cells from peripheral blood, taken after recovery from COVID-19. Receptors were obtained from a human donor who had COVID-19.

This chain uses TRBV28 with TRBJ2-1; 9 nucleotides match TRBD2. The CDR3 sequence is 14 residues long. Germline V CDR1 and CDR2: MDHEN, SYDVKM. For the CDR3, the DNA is TGTGCATGCTGGAGGCGGGAGGGGTACAATGAGCAGTTCTTC. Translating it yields CACWRREGYNEQFF.

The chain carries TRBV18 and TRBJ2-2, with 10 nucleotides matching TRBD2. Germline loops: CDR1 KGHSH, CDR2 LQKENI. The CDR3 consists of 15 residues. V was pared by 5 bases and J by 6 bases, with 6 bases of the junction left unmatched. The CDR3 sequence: CASSSTSGIAGELFF. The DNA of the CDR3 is TGTGCCAGCTCATCTACTAGCGGGATAGCCGGGGAGCTGTTTTTT.

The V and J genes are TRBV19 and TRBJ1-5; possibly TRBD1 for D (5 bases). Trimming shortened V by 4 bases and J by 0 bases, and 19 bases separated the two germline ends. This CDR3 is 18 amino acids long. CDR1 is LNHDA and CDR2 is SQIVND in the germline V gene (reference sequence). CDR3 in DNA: TGTGCCAGTAGTAAGGCAAGGGCAGGGAAATATAGCAATCAGCCCCAGCATTTT. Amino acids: CASSKARAGKYSNQPQHF.

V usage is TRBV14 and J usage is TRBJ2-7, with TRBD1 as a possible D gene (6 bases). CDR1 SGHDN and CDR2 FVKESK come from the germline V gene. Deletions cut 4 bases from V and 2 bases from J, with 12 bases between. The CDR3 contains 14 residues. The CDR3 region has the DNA TGTGCCAGCAGCCCACAGGGTATCGCCTACGAGCAGTACTTC. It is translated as CASSPQGIAYEQYF.

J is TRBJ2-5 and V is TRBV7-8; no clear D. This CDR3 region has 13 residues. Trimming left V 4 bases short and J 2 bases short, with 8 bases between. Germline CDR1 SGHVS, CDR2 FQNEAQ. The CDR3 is CASSWARQETQYF. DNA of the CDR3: TGTGCCAGCAGCTGGGCCAGGCAAGAGACCCAGTACTTC. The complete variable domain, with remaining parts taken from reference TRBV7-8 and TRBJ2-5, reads GAGVSQSPRYKVAKRGQDVALRCDPISGHVSLFWYQQALGQGPEFLTYFQNEAQLDKSGLPSDRFFAERPEGSVSTLKIQRTQQEDSAVYLCASSWARQETQYFGPGTRLLVL.

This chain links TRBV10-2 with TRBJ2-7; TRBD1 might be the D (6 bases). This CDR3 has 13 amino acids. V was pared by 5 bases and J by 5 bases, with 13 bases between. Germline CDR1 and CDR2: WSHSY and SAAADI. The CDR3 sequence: CASSSTGTNEQYF. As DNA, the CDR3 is TGCGCCAGCAGTTCAACAGGGACGAACGAGCAGTACTTC.

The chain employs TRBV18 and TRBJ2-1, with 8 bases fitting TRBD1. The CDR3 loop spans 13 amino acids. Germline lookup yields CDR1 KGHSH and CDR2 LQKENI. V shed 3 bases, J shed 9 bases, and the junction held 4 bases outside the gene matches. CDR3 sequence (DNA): TGTGCCAGCTCACCCCGAGACAGGGGTGAGCAGTTCTTC. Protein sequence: CASSPRDRGEQFF.

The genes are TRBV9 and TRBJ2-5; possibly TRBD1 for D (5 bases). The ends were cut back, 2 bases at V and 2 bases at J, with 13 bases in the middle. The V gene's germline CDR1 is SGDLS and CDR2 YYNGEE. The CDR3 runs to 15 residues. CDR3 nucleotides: TGTGCCAGCAGCGTCACGGAAGGGGTTCAAGAGACCCAGTACTTC. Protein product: CASSVTEGVQETQYF.

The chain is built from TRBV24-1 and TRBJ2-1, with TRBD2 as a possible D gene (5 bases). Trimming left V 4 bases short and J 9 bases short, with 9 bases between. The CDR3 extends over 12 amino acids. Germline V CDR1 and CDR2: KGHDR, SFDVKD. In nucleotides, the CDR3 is TGTGCCACCAGTGACCCGGGGAGTGAGCAGTTCTTC. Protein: CATSDPGSEQFF.

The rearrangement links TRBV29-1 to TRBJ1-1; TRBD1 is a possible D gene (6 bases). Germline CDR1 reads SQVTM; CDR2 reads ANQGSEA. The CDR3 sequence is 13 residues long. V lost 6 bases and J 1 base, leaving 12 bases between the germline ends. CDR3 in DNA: TGCAGCGTCAGAAGGACAGAGAACACTGAAGCTTTCTTT. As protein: CSVRRTENTEAFF.

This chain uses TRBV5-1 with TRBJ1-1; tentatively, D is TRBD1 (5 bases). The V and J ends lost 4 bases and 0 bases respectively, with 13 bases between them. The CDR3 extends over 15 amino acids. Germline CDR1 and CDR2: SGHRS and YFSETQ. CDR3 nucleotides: TGCGCCAGCAGCCCACGGGACCTAGTGAACACTGAAGCTTTCTTT. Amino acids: CASSPRDLVNTEAFF.

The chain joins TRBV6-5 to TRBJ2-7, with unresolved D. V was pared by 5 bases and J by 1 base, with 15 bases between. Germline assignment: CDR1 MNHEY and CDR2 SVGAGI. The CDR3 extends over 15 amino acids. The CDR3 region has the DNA TGTGCCAGCAGTCCTACCCGCCGGGTTTCCTACGAGCAGTACTTC. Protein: CASSPTRRVSYEQYF.

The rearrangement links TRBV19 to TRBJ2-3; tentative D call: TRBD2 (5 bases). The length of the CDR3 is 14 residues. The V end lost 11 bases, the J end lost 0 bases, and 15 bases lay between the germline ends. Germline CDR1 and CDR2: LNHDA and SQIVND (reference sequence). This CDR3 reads CAAGSGVSTDTQYF. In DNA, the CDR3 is TGTGCCGCAGGATCCGGGGTGAGCACAGATACGCAGTATTTT.

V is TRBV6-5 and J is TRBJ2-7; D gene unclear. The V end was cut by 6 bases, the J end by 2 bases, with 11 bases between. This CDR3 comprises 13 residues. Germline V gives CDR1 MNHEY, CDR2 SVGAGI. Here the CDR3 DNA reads TGTGCCAGCAGGTCGGTCGGGCCCTACGAGCAGTACTTC. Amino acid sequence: CASRSVGPYEQYF.

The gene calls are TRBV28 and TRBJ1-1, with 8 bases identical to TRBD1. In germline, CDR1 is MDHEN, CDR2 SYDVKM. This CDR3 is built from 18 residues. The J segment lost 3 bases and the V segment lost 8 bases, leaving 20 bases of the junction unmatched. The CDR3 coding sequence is TGTGCCAGCGGCCACGCACGTGACAGGGGCCGGGGGCACACTGAAGCTTTCTTT. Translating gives CASGHARDRGRGHTEAFF.

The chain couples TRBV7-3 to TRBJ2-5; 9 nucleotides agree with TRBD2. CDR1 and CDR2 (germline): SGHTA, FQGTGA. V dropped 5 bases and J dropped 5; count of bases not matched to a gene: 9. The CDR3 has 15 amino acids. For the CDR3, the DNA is TGTGCCAGCAGCATCTTAGCGGGGGCGGCGGAGACCCAGTACTTC. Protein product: CASSILAGAAETQYF.

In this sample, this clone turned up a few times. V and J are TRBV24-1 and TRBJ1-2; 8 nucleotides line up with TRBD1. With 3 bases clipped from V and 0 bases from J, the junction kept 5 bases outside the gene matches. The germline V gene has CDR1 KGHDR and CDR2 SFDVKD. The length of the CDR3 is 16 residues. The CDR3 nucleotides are TGTGCCACCAGTGATCCCCACAGGGGGACTAACTATGGCTACACCTTC. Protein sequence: CATSDPHRGTNYGYTF.

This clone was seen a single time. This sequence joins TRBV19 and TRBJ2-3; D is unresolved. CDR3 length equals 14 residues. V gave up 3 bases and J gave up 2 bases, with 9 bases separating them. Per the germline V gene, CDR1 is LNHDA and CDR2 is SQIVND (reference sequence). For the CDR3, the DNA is TGTGCCAGTAGTATCCAGGCAGCCACAGATACGCAGTATTTT. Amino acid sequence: CASSIQAATDTQYF.

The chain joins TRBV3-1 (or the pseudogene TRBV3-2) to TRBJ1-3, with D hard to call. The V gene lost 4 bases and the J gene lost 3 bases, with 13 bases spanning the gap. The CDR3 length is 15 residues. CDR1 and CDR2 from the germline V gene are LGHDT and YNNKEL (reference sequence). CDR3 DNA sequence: TGTGCCAGCAGCCTAAAGGGTCTGGGTGGAAACACCATATATTTT. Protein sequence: CASSLKGLGGNTIYF.

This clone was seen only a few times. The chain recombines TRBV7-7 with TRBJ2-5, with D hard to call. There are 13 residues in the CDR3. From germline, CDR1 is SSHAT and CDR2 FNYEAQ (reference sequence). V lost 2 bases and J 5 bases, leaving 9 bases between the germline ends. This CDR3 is CASSLTRIETQYF. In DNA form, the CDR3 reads TGTGCCAGCAGCTTAACCAGGATCGAGACCCAGTACTTC.

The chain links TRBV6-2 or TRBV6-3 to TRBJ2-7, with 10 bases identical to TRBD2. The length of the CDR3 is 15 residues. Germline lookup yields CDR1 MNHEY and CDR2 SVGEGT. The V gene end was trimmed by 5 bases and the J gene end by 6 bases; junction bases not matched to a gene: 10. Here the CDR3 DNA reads TGTGCCAGCAGTCCCCTAGCGGGAGAAATGTCCGAGCAGTACTTC. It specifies CASSPLAGEMSEQYF.